This is a list of T cell receptor beta chains from one sample in a study of regulatory T cells in long-lasting Graves disease. TCRdb reprocessed the multiplex PCR reads via MiXCR and lists one record per CDR3 protein. Altogether 400,000 to 500,000 distinct CDR3 sequences are present, 15% to 20% being singletons, with the ten largest covering around 10%. This same sample was also part of a study on T cells in Graves' hyperthyroidism and ophthalmopathy.

The source material was peripheral blood mononuclear cells (PBMCs), sampled at new diagnosis, from a patient treated with antithyroid drugs. The source of these receptors is a woman aged 25 to 39 with Graves disease. Each CDR3 is given with its conserved first and last residue. D genes are given only for firm matches. Clone size is given for some rows only: seen once, a few or many times, or a class if the clone is expanded.

D gene: TRBD1; V gene: TRBV20-1; clone size: few; J gene: TRBJ2-6; CDR3 DNA: TGCAGTGCTAGAGGGGACAGAGGATTCTCTGGGGCCAACGTCCTGACTTTC; CDR3 protein: CSARGDRGFSGANVLTF
D gene: -; V gene: TRBV5-1; clone size: many; J gene: TRBJ2-1; CDR3 DNA: TGCGCCAGCAGCTTTTACCCGGGATCGAGCTCCTACAATGAGCAGTTCTTC; CDR3 protein: CASSFYPGSSSYNEQFF
D gene: -; V gene: TRBV7-8; clone size: -; J gene: TRBJ2-6; CDR3 DNA: TGTGCCAGCAGCCCATACAGGGCCCCTGGGGCCAACGTCCTGACTTTC; CDR3 protein: CASSPYRAPGANVLTF
D gene: TRBD2; V gene: TRBV20-1; clone size: many; J gene: TRBJ2-7; CDR3 DNA: TGCAGTGGGCTATTAGCGGGAGACTACGAGCAGTACTTC; CDR3 protein: CSGLLAGDYEQYF
D gene: TRBD1; V gene: TRBV6-2/TRBV6-3; clone size: many; J gene: TRBJ2-7; CDR3 DNA: TGTGCCAGCAGCCGCCCTGGGACAGGGCTCCACGAGCAGTACTTC; CDR3 protein: CASSRPGTGLHEQYF
D gene: TRBD2; V gene: TRBV3-1; clone size: many; J gene: TRBJ2-1; CDR3 DNA: TGTGCCAGCAGCCATGGTGATCAGCGGGAGTTTATGTATGAGCAGTTCTTC; CDR3 protein: CASSHGDQREFMYEQFF
D gene: -; V gene: TRBV27; clone size: many; J gene: TRBJ1-1; CDR3 DNA: TGTGCCAGCAGTTTCGGGGATCCCACTGAAGCTTTCTTT; CDR3 protein: CASSFGDPTEAFF
D gene: TRBD1; V gene: TRBV28; clone size: many; J gene: TRBJ2-7; CDR3 DNA: TGTGCCAGCAGTTTAATGGACAGGGGAATTGTCCACGAGCAGTACTTC; CDR3 protein: CASSLMDRGIVHEQYF
D gene: -; V gene: TRBV5-1; clone size: few; J gene: TRBJ2-2; CDR3 DNA: TGCGCCAGCAGCCCAGGGGTTATCGGGGAGCTGTTTTTT; CDR3 protein: CASSPGVIGELFF
D gene: TRBD2; V gene: TRBV7-9; clone size: once; J gene: TRBJ2-7; CDR3 DNA: TGTGCCAGCAGTCCCAGAGCCGGGACTAGCGGGAGTGGCGAGCAGTACTTC; CDR3 protein: CASSPRAGTSGSGEQYF
D gene: TRBD1; V gene: TRBV3-1; clone size: many; J gene: TRBJ2-3; CDR3 DNA: TGTGCCAGCAGAGAGAGGGACAGGGGGCTACCAGATACGCAGTATTTT; CDR3 protein: CASRERDRGLPDTQYF
D gene: -; V gene: TRBV4-1; clone size: -; J gene: TRBJ2-1; CDR3 DNA: TGCGCCAGCAGCCAAGGGGACGGGATCTCCTACAATGAGCAGTTCTTC; CDR3 protein: CASSQGDGISYNEQFF
D gene: -; V gene: TRBV7-2; clone size: many; J gene: TRBJ2-3; CDR3 DNA: TGTGCCAGCAGACCGGGACTCGGCACAGATACGCAGTATTTT; CDR3 protein: CASRPGLGTDTQYF
D gene: -; V gene: TRBV6-1; clone size: many; J gene: TRBJ1-5; CDR3 DNA: TGTGCCAGCAACCGGGGGCGTAATAGCAATCAGCCCCAGCATTTT; CDR3 protein: CASNRGRNSNQPQHF
D gene: -; V gene: TRBV6-2/TRBV6-3; clone size: -; J gene: TRBJ2-6; CDR3 DNA: TGTGCCAGCAGCCCCTCGGCAGGGTTGGGTGGGGCCAACGTCCTGACTTTC; CDR3 protein: CASSPSAGLGGANVLTF
D gene: TRBD1; V gene: TRBV18; clone size: many; J gene: TRBJ2-3; CDR3 DNA: TGTGCCAGCTCATTCTCGGGACAGGGGGCCACAGATACGCAGTATTTT; CDR3 protein: CASSFSGQGATDTQYF
D gene: -; V gene: TRBV20-1; clone size: many; J gene: TRBJ2-7; CDR3 DNA: TGCAGTGCTAGTGGGTCCTACGAGCAGTACTTC; CDR3 protein: CSASGSYEQYF
D gene: TRBD1; V gene: TRBV6-1; clone size: many; J gene: TRBJ1-1; CDR3 DNA: TGTGCCACAAAGGGGACAGGGGGCTTGGGGGCCACTGAAGCTTTCTTT; CDR3 protein: CATKGTGGLGATEAFF
D gene: -; V gene: TRBV29-1; clone size: -; J gene: TRBJ1-5; CDR3 DNA: TGCAGCGTTGGACGCGACAATCAGCCCCAGCATTTT; CDR3 protein: CSVGRDNQPQHF
D gene: -; V gene: TRBV3-1; clone size: -; J gene: TRBJ1-4; CDR3 DNA: TGTGCCAGCAGCCAAGAGACAGCTCGAACTAATGAAAAACTGTTTTTT; CDR3 protein: CASSQETARTNEKLFF
D gene: -; V gene: TRBV29-1; clone size: -; J gene: TRBJ2-3; CDR3 DNA: TGCAGCGTCCAAGGTGGGGGCGGGAACACAGATACGCAGTATTTT; CDR3 protein: CSVQGGGGNTDTQYF
D gene: -; V gene: TRBV11-2; clone size: many; J gene: TRBJ1-4; CDR3 DNA: TGTGCCAGCAGCTTCGGACAGACTTTCGAACTGTTTTTT; CDR3 protein: CASSFGQTFELFF
D gene: TRBD1; V gene: TRBV19; clone size: -; J gene: TRBJ1-5; CDR3 DNA: TGTGCCAGTAGTATATCAGGGGGAGGTCAGCCCCAGCATTTT; CDR3 protein: CASSISGGGQPQHF
D gene: TRBD1; V gene: TRBV20-1; clone size: many; J gene: TRBJ1-5; CDR3 DNA: TGCAGTGCTCACCACAGGGGGCAGATTTTCCTGAGCAATCAGCCCCAGCATTTT; CDR3 protein: CSAHHRGQIFLSNQPQHF
D gene: -; V gene: TRBV18; clone size: many; J gene: TRBJ2-3; CDR3 DNA: TGTGCCAGCTCACGGTCCAGCGGGCTTTTCACAGATACGCAGTATTTT; CDR3 protein: CASSRSSGLFTDTQYF
D gene: TRBD2; V gene: TRBV18; clone size: -; J gene: TRBJ2-1; CDR3 DNA: TGTGCCAGCTCACCACGGACTAGCTACAATGAGCAGTTCTTC; CDR3 protein: CASSPRTSYNEQFF
D gene: TRBD1; V gene: TRBV29-1; clone size: -; J gene: TRBJ1-1; CDR3 DNA: TGCAGCGCCAAGGACAGGGGTTACACTGAAGCTTTCTTT; CDR3 protein: CSAKDRGYTEAFF
D gene: TRBD2; V gene: TRBV5-1; clone size: many; J gene: TRBJ2-1; CDR3 DNA: TGCGCCAGCAGCTTGATGGGCGGGAGAACGTACAATGAGCAGTTCTTC; CDR3 protein: CASSLMGGRTYNEQFF
D gene: -; V gene: TRBV18; clone size: many; J gene: TRBJ2-7; CDR3 DNA: TGTGCCAGCTCACCAGCCGCAGGGTTAACCTACGAGCAGTACTTC; CDR3 protein: CASSPAAGLTYEQYF
D gene: -; V gene: TRBV7-6; clone size: many; J gene: TRBJ1-2; CDR3 DNA: TGTGCCAGCAGCCCCCCGGGCGGGGGCTGGGGCTACACCTTC; CDR3 protein: CASSPPGGGWGYTF
D gene: -; V gene: TRBV11-3; clone size: many; J gene: TRBJ2-1; CDR3 DNA: TGTGCCAGCAGTTCATCCGACGCCTACAATGAGCAGTTCTTC; CDR3 protein: CASSSSDAYNEQFF
D gene: TRBD2; V gene: TRBV18; clone size: few; J gene: TRBJ2-4; CDR3 DNA: TGTGCCAGCTCACCCCAGGTGACTAGCGGGAGGGACAAAAACATTCAGTACTTC; CDR3 protein: CASSPQVTSGRDKNIQYF
D gene: -; V gene: TRBV19; clone size: -; J gene: TRBJ1-2; CDR3 DNA: TGTGCCAGTAGAACTCGCCTAGCCCGGGACTATGGCTACACCTTC; CDR3 protein: CASRTRLARDYGYTF
D gene: TRBD2; V gene: TRBV4-3; clone size: -; J gene: TRBJ2-2; CDR3 DNA: TGCGCCAGCAGCCAAGATCTGGGACTAGCGGGAGTTAGGAACACCGGGGAGCTGTTTTTT; CDR3 protein: CASSQDLGLAGVRNTGELFF
D gene: TRBD1; V gene: TRBV15; clone size: -; J gene: TRBJ1-5; CDR3 DNA: TGTGCCACCAGCAGCCCATCCCCCGGGACAGGGGCTTGGGGTGGCAGTCAGCCCCAGCATTTT; CDR3 protein: CATSSPSPGTGAWGGSQPQHF
D gene: -; V gene: TRBV27; clone size: many; J gene: TRBJ1-1; CDR3 DNA: TGTGCCAGCAGTTTCGGGGGGCGCGCTGAAGCTTTCTTT; CDR3 protein: CASSFGGRAEAFF
D gene: -; V gene: TRBV12-3/TRBV12-4; clone size: many; J gene: TRBJ1-5; CDR3 DNA: TGTGCCAGCAGTTTTTTCAACCAGCCCCAGCATTTT; CDR3 protein: CASSFFNQPQHF
D gene: -; V gene: TRBV20-1; clone size: many; J gene: TRBJ2-2; CDR3 DNA: TGCAGTGCTAGAGCAGGCAGTAACACCGGGGAGCTGTTTTTT; CDR3 protein: CSARAGSNTGELFF
D gene: -; V gene: TRBV3-1; clone size: many; J gene: TRBJ2-7; CDR3 DNA: TGTGCCAGCAGCCAAGAGGGGGCTAGCGGATCCTACGAGCAGTACTTC; CDR3 protein: CASSQEGASGSYEQYF
D gene: -; V gene: TRBV18; clone size: -; J gene: TRBJ1-1; CDR3 DNA: TGTGCCAGCTCCCCCCAACGGGACACTGAAGCTTTCTTT; CDR3 protein: CASSPQRDTEAFF
D gene: TRBD2; V gene: TRBV6-5; clone size: many; J gene: TRBJ2-1; CDR3 DNA: TGTGCCAGCAGTTACGCTAGCGGGAGCGATGAGCAGTTCTTC; CDR3 protein: CASSYASGSDEQFF
D gene: -; V gene: TRBV15; clone size: many; J gene: TRBJ1-1; CDR3 DNA: TGTGCCACCAGCAGAGCTTTCCTGAGAGGCGCGAACACTGAAGCTTTCTTT; CDR3 protein: CATSRAFLRGANTEAFF
D gene: -; V gene: TRBV7-2; clone size: once; J gene: TRBJ2-1; CDR3 DNA: TGTGCCAGCAGCTTAGTGCGGATCACTGAGCAGTTCTTC; CDR3 protein: CASSLVRITEQFF
D gene: -; V gene: TRBV12-3/TRBV12-4; clone size: many; J gene: TRBJ1-4; CDR3 DNA: TGTGCCAGCAGGGAAGGGGGGGCGTCGGGAGTAGACAATGAAAAACTGTTTTTT; CDR3 protein: CASREGGASGVDNEKLFF
D gene: TRBD2; V gene: TRBV10-3; clone size: many; J gene: TRBJ2-7; CDR3 DNA: TGTGCCAGCCAGCCGGGCGGGAGAGGAGGTCTAGGGCCCTACGAGCAGTACTTC; CDR3 protein: CASQPGGRGGLGPYEQYF
D gene: -; V gene: TRBV11-2; clone size: many; J gene: TRBJ2-7; CDR3 DNA: TGTGCCAGCAGCCCCCTGGGAAGATCCTACGAGCAGTACTTC; CDR3 protein: CASSPLGRSYEQYF
D gene: TRBD1; V gene: TRBV11-2; clone size: many; J gene: TRBJ1-5; CDR3 DNA: TGTGCCAGCAGCCCCGGACAGGGGACCGATCAGCCCCAGCATTTT; CDR3 protein: CASSPGQGTDQPQHF
D gene: -; V gene: TRBV20-1; clone size: many; J gene: TRBJ2-7; CDR3 DNA: TGCAGTGCCCCTTCCCGCGAGCAGTACTTC; CDR3 protein: CSAPSREQYF
D gene: -; V gene: TRBV30; clone size: many; J gene: TRBJ2-3; CDR3 DNA: TGTGCCTGGAGTATCCCCTCGGATACGCAGTATTTT; CDR3 protein: CAWSIPSDTQYF
D gene: TRBD2; V gene: TRBV24-1; clone size: many; J gene: TRBJ2-1; CDR3 DNA: TGTGCCACCAGTGACCGGACTAGGCCCTTGGCCAATGAGCAGTTCTTC; CDR3 protein: CATSDRTRPLANEQFF